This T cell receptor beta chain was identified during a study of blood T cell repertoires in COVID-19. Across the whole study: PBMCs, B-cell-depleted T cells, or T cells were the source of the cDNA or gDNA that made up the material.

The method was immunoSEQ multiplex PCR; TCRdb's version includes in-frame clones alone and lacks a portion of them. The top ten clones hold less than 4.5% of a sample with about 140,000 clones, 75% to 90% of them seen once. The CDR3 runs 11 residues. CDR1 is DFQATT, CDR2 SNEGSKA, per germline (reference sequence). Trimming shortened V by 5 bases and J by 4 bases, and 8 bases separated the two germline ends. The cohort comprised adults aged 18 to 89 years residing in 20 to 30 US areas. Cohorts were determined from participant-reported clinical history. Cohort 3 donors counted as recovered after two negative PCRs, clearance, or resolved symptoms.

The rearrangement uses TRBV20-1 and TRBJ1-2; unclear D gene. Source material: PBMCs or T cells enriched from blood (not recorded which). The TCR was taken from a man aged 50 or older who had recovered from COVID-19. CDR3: CSAYTVYGYTF. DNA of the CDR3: TGCAGTGCTTACACCGTCTATGGCTACACCTTC.